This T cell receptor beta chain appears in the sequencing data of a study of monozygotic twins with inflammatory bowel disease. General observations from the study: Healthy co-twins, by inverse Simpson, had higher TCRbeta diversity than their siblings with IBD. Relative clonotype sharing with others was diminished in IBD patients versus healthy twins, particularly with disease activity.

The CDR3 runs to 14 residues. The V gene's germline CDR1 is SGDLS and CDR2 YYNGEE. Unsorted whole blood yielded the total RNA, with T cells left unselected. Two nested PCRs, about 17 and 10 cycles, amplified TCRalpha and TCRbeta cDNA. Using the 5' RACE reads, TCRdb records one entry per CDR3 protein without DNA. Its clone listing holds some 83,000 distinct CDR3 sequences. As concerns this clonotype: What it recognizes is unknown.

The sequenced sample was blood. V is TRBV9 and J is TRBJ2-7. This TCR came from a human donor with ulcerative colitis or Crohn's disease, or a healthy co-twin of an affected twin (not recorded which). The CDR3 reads CASSVGGSAYEQYF.